These 3 T cell receptor beta chains originate from one sample sequenced in a study of OX40 agonist ivuxolimab in advanced cancers. TCRdb's copy holds only in-frame clones and misses some; the assay was immunoSEQ multiplex PCR. Counted here are 40,000 or so clones, more than 75% occurring once; the ten biggest clones make up approximately 16%. The input for sequencing was CD4+ or CD8+ T cells sorted from blood, taken in a trial of the OX40 agonist ivuxolimab. The receptors stem from an adult with an advanced solid tumor such as melanoma, head and neck, liver or kidney cancer.

The genes are TRBV28 and TRBJ1-5, with TRBD1 as a possible D gene (5 bases). Trimming removed 3 bases at V and 3 bases at J, with 9 bases between. The length of the CDR3 is 14 residues. CDR1 and CDR2 (germline): MDHEN, SYDVKM. This CDR3 is CASSFWGINQPQHF. CDR3 nucleotide sequence: TGTGCCAGCAGTTTCTGGGGGATCAATCAGCCCCAGCATTTT.

This chain links TRBV7-9 with TRBJ1-4; D ambiguous. Germline V gene data show CDR1 as SEHNR and CDR2 as FQNEAQ (reference sequence). Trimming left V 5 bases short and J 3 bases short, with 7 bases between. This CDR3 contains 13 residues. DNA for the CDR3: TGTGCCAGCAGCCGAGGGCCTAATGAAAAACTGTTTTTT. Its protein product is CASSRGPNEKLFF.

The chain has TRBV11-2 and TRBJ1-6; D uncertain. The V and J ends lost 6 bases and 0 bases respectively, with 12 bases between them. Germline V gives CDR1 SGHAT, CDR2 FQNNGV. The length of the CDR3 is 16 residues. The CDR3 reads CASSLFPFSYNSPLHF. The DNA for the CDR3 is TGTGCCAGCAGTCTGTTCCCGTTCTCCTATAATTCACCCCTCCACTTT.